This is a list of T cell receptor beta chains from one sample in a study of human CD4 T cells and Enterobacteriaceae. Clones were read by immunoSEQ multiplex PCR, and TCRdb kept only the in-frame ones, dropping some. The sample has about 29,000 clones; approximately 82% are singletons. The sequenced material came from memory CD4+ T cells from blood. The receptors were gathered from a human donor in good health. CDR3s include the opening cysteine and the closing phenylalanine or tryptophan. D genes are given only for firm matches. For some rows the clone size is stated as once, few or many, or as a class when expanded; others skip it.

d_call	v_call	clone_size	j_call	cdr3_nt	cdr3_aa
-	TRBV9	once	TRBJ1-1	TGTGCCAGCACCTCCCGCTTCGGGGGGTCGGACACTGAAGCTTTCTTT	CASTSRFGGSDTEAFF
-	TRBV29-1	-	TRBJ2-3	TGCAGCGTCCGGGGACTGGCGACCACAGATACGCAGTATTTT	CSVRGLATTDTQYF
-	TRBV2	-	TRBJ2-1	TGTGCCAGCAACTTAGGGGGGCCCTACAATGAGCAGTTCTTC	CASNLGGPYNEQFF
TRBD2	TRBV19	-	TRBJ2-7	TGTGCCAGTAGTATAGAACCGGGAGGGCCCTACGAGCAGTACTTC	CASSIEPGGPYEQYF
-	TRBV20-1	-	TRBJ1-4	TGCAGTGCTAGAAAGTCTGAAAAACTGTTTTTT	CSARKSEKLFF
TRBD2	TRBV30	-	TRBJ2-3	TGTGCCTGGAGTAGGACTAGCGGGATGGGGAGGACAGATACGCAGTATTTT	CAWSRTSGMGRTDTQYF
TRBD1	TRBV7-2	-	TRBJ1-1	TGTGCCAGCAGCCTACAGGGGGGAACTGAAGCTTTCTTT	CASSLQGGTEAFF
-	TRBV2	few	TRBJ1-1	TGTGCCAGCAGAGAAAATACAAACACTGAAGCTTTCTTT	CASRENTNTEAFF
-	TRBV5-1	-	TRBJ1-1	TGCGCCAGCAGCTCGAGACGGAACACTGAAGCTTTCTTT	CASSSRRNTEAFF
-	TRBV28	-	TRBJ2-3	TGTGCCAGCAGTTTCAATCAGGGTAAGGGAGTGGATACGCAGTATTTT	CASSFNQGKGVDTQYF
TRBD2	TRBV19	-	TRBJ2-7	TGTGCCAGCGCCGGTACTAGCGGGTACTACGAGCAGTACTTC	CASAGTSGYYEQYF
TRBD2	TRBV7-3	few	TRBJ2-1	TGTGCCAGCAGCCTCGGACTAGGGTCCTACAATGAGCAGTTCTTC	CASSLGLGSYNEQFF
-	TRBV6-5	-	TRBJ2-7	TGTGCCAGCAGGGGAGGACAGAACTACGAGCAGTACTTC	CASRGGQNYEQYF
TRBD2	TRBV27	-	TRBJ2-1	TGTGCCAGCAGTTTATCTGCTGCGGGAGGGTTCAGCGATGAGCAGTTCTTC	CASSLSAAGGFSDEQFF
-	TRBV4-2	few	TRBJ2-1	TGTGCCAGCAGCCAAGAAGGGCGGGTCTCCTACAATGAGCAGTTCTTC	CASSQEGRVSYNEQFF
TRBD1	TRBV28	medium-sized	TRBJ2-7	TGTGCCAGCAGGCGCGACAGGGGAAGCTCCTACGAGCAGTACTTC	CASRRDRGSSYEQYF
TRBD2	TRBV27	-	TRBJ2-2	TGTGCCAGCAGTTTATGGGCCAGCGGGAGAATGGCCGGGGAGCTGTTTTTT	CASSLWASGRMAGELFF
TRBD2	TRBV11-2	-	TRBJ2-1	TGTGCCAGCAGCGCAACCCGGACTAGCGACAATGAGCAGTTCTTC	CASSATRTSDNEQFF
-	TRBV7-2	-	TRBJ2-1	TGTGCCAGCAGTTCACGATCCCAGCCAAATGAGCAGTTCTTC	CASSSRSQPNEQFF
-	TRBV6-5	-	TRBJ1-1	TGTGCCAGCAGTCGGATCGCGGGGACTGAAGCTTTCTTT	CASSRIAGTEAFF
-	TRBV19	-	TRBJ1-1	TGTGCCAGTAGTCAGCGACAGGAGGGGGGAGACACTGAAGCTTTCTTT	CASSQRQEGGDTEAFF
TRBD2	TRBV5-1	few	TRBJ2-1	TGCGCCACCACGGATAGCGGGAGCTCCTACAATGAGCAGTTCTTC	CATTDSGSSYNEQFF
-	TRBV18	-	TRBJ2-7	TGTGCCAGCTCACTCCGCACCGGGACACCCCCCTACGAGCAGTACTTC	CASSLRTGTPPYEQYF
-	TRBV5-1	-	TRBJ2-7	TGCGCCAGCAGTCGTGGGGGCGATGACTACGAGCAGTACTTC	CASSRGGDDYEQYF
-	TRBV7-3	-	TRBJ1-1	TGTGCCAGCAGCTTTCGGTATATGAACACTGAAGCTTTCTTT	CASSFRYMNTEAFF
-	TRBV7-3	medium-sized	TRBJ2-1	TGTGCCAGCAGCTTAAGTGCCAACAATGAGCAGTTCTTC	CASSLSANNEQFF
-	TRBV27	-	TRBJ1-1	TGTGCCAGCAGTTTAAGGAGAAACACTGAAGCTTTCTTT	CASSLRRNTEAFF
TRBD2	TRBV29-1	-	TRBJ2-2	TGCAGCGTTCGGGAGCGGGAGGGGAGCGGGGAGCTGTTTTTT	CSVREREGSGELFF
-	TRBV28	-	TRBJ1-3	TGTGCCAGCAGGGTACAGGCCTTCTCTGGAAACACCATATATTTT	CASRVQAFSGNTIYF
-	TRBV9	-	TRBJ1-1	TGTGCCAGCAGCGTAGCTAGGGACACTGAAGCTTTCTTT	CASSVARDTEAFF
-	TRBV5-1	-	TRBJ2-6	TGCGCCAGCAGCTGGCTGACACTCTCTGGGGCCAACGTCCTGACTTTC	CASSWLTLSGANVLTF
-	TRBV6-1	-	TRBJ2-7	TGTGCCAGCAGTCCCGACAGGTCGCCTTCCTACGAGCAGTACTTC	CASSPDRSPSYEQYF
TRBD2	TRBV28	-	TRBJ2-7	TGTGCCAGCAGGGAGGGACTAGCGGGAAGCTCCTACGAGCAGTACTTC	CASREGLAGSSYEQYF
TRBD2	TRBV9	-	TRBJ2-1	TGTGCCAGCAGCGTAGCTCCAGCGGGAGGGGTTGAGCAGTTCTTC	CASSVAPAGGVEQFF
-	TRBV5-1	once	TRBJ2-3	TGCGCCAGCAGCTTGTCAGCGGCCGCTAGCACAGATACGCAGTATTTT	CASSLSAAASTDTQYF
-	TRBV7-9	few	TRBJ1-3	TGTGCCAGCAGCTCTTCACAGGGAAACACCATATATTTT	CASSSSQGNTIYF
-	TRBV7-8	-	TRBJ2-7	TGTGCCAGCAGCCCTCTGCAGGGCGCCTACGAGCAGTACTTC	CASSPLQGAYEQYF
-	TRBV9	-	TRBJ2-5	TGTGCCAGCAGCGTAGAATTGGCCCGGGAGACCCAGTACTTC	CASSVELARETQYF
TRBD2	TRBV7-3	-	TRBJ2-2	TGTGCCACACTGACTAGCGGGAGGACAAACACCGGGGAGCTGTTTTTT	CATLTSGRTNTGELFF
-	TRBV30	-	TRBJ1-1	TGTGCCTGGAGTGTAGGGGGGGAAGCTTTCTTT	CAWSVGGEAFF
TRBD1	TRBV6-1	-	TRBJ2-3	TGTGCCAGCAACCGGGACAGGGCGGAGGCAGATACGCAGTATTTT	CASNRDRAEADTQYF
TRBD2	TRBV6-4	-	TRBJ2-3	TGTGCCAGCAGTGATGGTAGCGGGCCTACAGATACGCAGTATTTT	CASSDGSGPTDTQYF